Listed here are 20 T cell receptor beta chains from one sample, sequenced in a study of blood T cell repertoires in COVID-19. Produced via immunoSEQ multiplex PCR; TCRdb's table is partial and in-frame only. The sample yields about 350,000 clones, more than 70% seen once. Sequencing was performed on peripheral blood. Receptors originate from a woman aged 55-69 years with COVID-19, enrolled during active disease.

The chain couples TRBV5-6 to TRBJ1-2; D uncertain. This CDR3 has 14 residues. V was cut by 4 bases and J by 4 bases, with 14 bases left in between. Looked up from germline, CDR1 is SGHDT and CDR2 is YYEEEE. CDR3 DNA: TGTGCCAGCAGCCCGGGGTCTCAGCTCTATGGCTACACCTTC. Encoded protein: CASSPGSQLYGYTF.

This sequence joins TRBV19 and TRBJ2-5, with TRBD2 identical over 8 bases. The CDR3 sequence is 16 residues long. Trimming removed 4 bases from V and 4 bases from J; junction bases left unmatched: 11. Germline CDR1 is LNHDA and CDR2 is SQIVND (reference sequence). The CDR3 nucleotides are TGTGCCAGTAGTAGACTAGCGCCCGGAGAGGGAGAGACCCAGTACTTC. Translation gives CASSRLAPGEGETQYF.

The V and J genes are TRBV5-1 and TRBJ1-2, with D possibly matching TRBD1 (5 bases). CDR3 size: 15 residues. CDR1 and CDR2 from the germline V gene are SGHRS and YFSETQ. Deletions cut 4 bases from V and 4 bases from J, with 17 bases between. CDR3 DNA: TGCGCCAGCAGCCCGTGGGGCAGGTCTGGCTATGGCTACACCTTC. Protein sequence: CASSPWGRSGYGYTF.

The CDR3, as DNA: TGCGCCAGCAGCCCCGAAACAGGGGCGTATGGCTACACCTTC. Its protein is CASSPETGAYGYTF. The chain has TRBV5-1 and TRBJ1-2; the match to TRBD1 covers 7 bases. The V gene end was trimmed by 4 bases and the J gene end by 5 bases; junction bases not matched to a gene: 8. CDR1 and CDR2 (germline): SGHRS, YFSETQ. The CDR3 spans 14 residues.

The genes are TRBV30 and TRBJ1-1, with 9 bases matching TRBD1. The CDR3 runs 17 residues. From germline, CDR1 is GTSNPN and CDR2 SVGIG (reference sequence). The junction had 10 bases not matched to a gene; V was cut back by 1 base and J by 1 base. Here the CDR3 DNA reads TGTGCCTGGAGTGGACGTGGTGGGACAGGGACGAACACTGAAGCTTTCTTT. This codes for CAWSGRGGTGTNTEAFF.

With regard to this clone: The junction shows a germline mismatch at one end, possibly a read error. This chain links TRBV3-1 (or the pseudogene TRBV3-2) with TRBJ2-1; D call uncertain. Germline assignment: CDR1 LGHDT and CDR2 YNNKEL (reference sequence). This CDR3 region has 12 residues. The CDR3 DNA reads TGTGCCAGCAGCCAATCCTCCAATGAGCAGTTCTTC. Translating it yields CASSQSSNEQFF.

The chain combines TRBV5-1 with TRBJ1-6; maybe TRBD1 (5 bases). Trimming left V 2 bases short and J 5 bases short, with 14 bases between. The CDR3 has 16 amino acids. Germline CDR1 is SGHRS and CDR2 is YFSETQ. CDR3 loop: CASSFAVQGDNSPLHF. The CDR3 nucleotides are TGCGCCAGCAGCTTTGCGGTGCAGGGTGATAATTCACCCCTCCACTTT. The entire variable domain, with the rest obtained from reference TRBV5-1 and TRBJ1-6, is as follows: KAGVTQTPRYLIKTRGQQVTLSCSPISGHRSVSWYQQTPGQGLQFLFEYFSETQRNKGNFPGRFSGRQFSNSRSEMNVSTLELGDSALYLCASSFAVQGDNSPLHFGNGTRLTVT.

J is TRBJ2-7 and V is TRBV24-1; 8 bases match TRBD1. The V segment lost 5 bases and the J segment 2 bases; nucleotides outside the gene matches: 7. CDR3 length: 15 amino acids. CDR1 and CDR2 from the germline V gene are KGHDR and SFDVKD. The CDR3 region has the DNA TGTGCCACCAGTGGTGGACAGGGATCAACCTACGAGCAGTACTTC. Translated: CATSGGQGSTYEQYF.

Remarks on this clone: This sample includes further DNA sequences coding for the same CDR3. V gene TRBV5-1 combines with J gene TRBJ1-1, with TRBD1 matching over 8 bases. This CDR3 contains 14 residues. After removal of 4 bases from V and 5 bases from J, the junction contained 7 bases not matched to a gene. Germline V gives CDR1 SGHRS, CDR2 YFSETQ. CDR3 bases: TGCGCCAGCAGCCTACAGGGGGAGGGAACTGAAGCTTTCTTT. Its protein product is CASSLQGEGTEAFF.

The chain carries TRBV3-1 (or the pseudogene TRBV3-2) and TRBJ2-3; 11 bases match TRBD2. The CDR3 loop spans 16 amino acids. V dropped 2 bases and J dropped 7; count of bases not matched to a gene: 8. CDR1 and CDR2 from the germline V gene are LGHDT and YNNKEL (reference sequence). CDR3 bases: TGTGCCAGCAGCCAACTAGCGGGGGGTGCCCTAAATACGCAGTATTTT. Its protein is CASSQLAGGALNTQYF.

The sample holds one count of this clone. The CDR3 DNA sequence: TGTGCCAGGGGAATCCTAGCGGGGACGACAGATACGCAGTATTTT. This sequence encodes CARGILAGTTDTQYF. V usage is TRBV2 and J usage is TRBJ2-3; TRBD2 agrees at 9 bases. V was pared by 9 bases and J by 3 bases, with 10 bases of the junction left unmatched. The CDR3 is 15 amino acids. Germline V CDR1 and CDR2: SNHLY, FYNNEI. The full variable domain, rest sourced from reference TRBV2 and TRBJ2-3, is EPEVTQTPSHQVTQMGQEVILRCVPISNHLYFYWYRQILGQKVEFLVSFYNNEISEKSEIFDDQFSVERPDGSNFTLKIRSTKLEDSAMYFCARGILAGTTDTQYFGPGTRLTVL.

Notes on this clone: The same CDR3 is also encoded by other DNA sequences in this sample. The V and J genes are TRBV6-5 and TRBJ1-6; 8 positions match TRBD1. The V and J ends lost 6 bases and 7 bases, in that order; junction bases with no gene match: 5. The CDR3 is 14 amino acids. Germline V CDR1 and CDR2: MNHEY, SVGAGI. In DNA form, the CDR3 reads TGTGCCAGCAGCCTCGGACAGGGAAATTCACCCCTCCACTTT. Translated: CASSLGQGNSPLHF.

The chain has TRBV2 and TRBJ1-4, with D possibly being TRBD1 (5 bases). V lost 7 bases, J lost 6 bases, and 15 bases lay in between. Germline CDR1 reads SNHLY; CDR2 reads FYNNEI. This CDR3 region has 14 residues. CDR3 nucleotides: TGTGCCAGCATGCTCGGCAGGGCGGATGAAAAACTGTTTTTT. Residues: CASMLGRADEKLFF.

The rearrangement uses TRBV15 and TRBJ1-2; no firm D call. Trimming shortened V by 3 bases and J by 7 bases, and 9 bases separated the two germline ends. This CDR3 has 12 residues. CDR1 LNHNV and CDR2 YYDKDF come from the germline V gene (reference sequence). In DNA form, the CDR3 reads TGTGCCACCAGCAGCCCAGATGGTGGCTACACCTTC. Protein product: CATSSPDGGYTF.

Written as DNA, the CDR3 is TGTGCCAGCAGCTTAACGTCCGGGTTAGAGACCCAGTACTTC. Its protein product is CASSLTSGLETQYF. V and J are TRBV7-3 and TRBJ2-5; D gene uncertain. Germline values: CDR1 SGHTA, CDR2 FQGTGA. CDR3 length equals 14 residues. The V end was cut by 0 bases, the J end by 4 bases, with 9 bases between.

The chain has TRBV5-1 and TRBJ1-1; 7 bases are a match to TRBD1. The V segment lost 2 bases and the J segment 7 bases; nucleotides outside the gene matches: 5. The CDR3 has 13 residues. Germline V gene sequence: CDR1 SGHRS, CDR2 YFSETQ. CDR3 region: CASSLRWDSEAFF. The CDR3 nucleotides read TGCGCCAGCAGCTTACGGTGGGACAGTGAAGCTTTCTTT.

The chain recombines TRBV25-1 with TRBJ1-1; tentative D call: TRBD1 (6 bases). Germline V CDR1 and CDR2: MGHDK, SYGVNS. Trimming pared 6 bases from V and 1 base from J, leaving 12 bases between. The CDR3 length is 14 residues. CDR3 loop: CASRNRDGNTEAFF. As DNA, the CDR3 is TGTGCCAGCAGGAACAGGGACGGGAACACTGAAGCTTTCTTT.

The J gene is TRBJ2-7, the V gene TRBV28; D possibly corresponds to TRBD2 (7 bases). CDR3 length equals 16 residues. Germline assignment: CDR1 MDHEN and CDR2 SYDVKM. V lost 4 bases to trimming and J lost 0 bases, with 16 bases between them. The CDR3 DNA reads TGTGCCAGCAGTTCCGCCGGGGGCGGGGGCTCCTACGAGCAGTACTTC. This translates into CASSSAGGGGSYEQYF.

The chain links TRBV9 to TRBJ2-2, with D possibly being TRBD1 (6 bases). V lost 4 bases and J lost 5, with 18 bases in between. In germline, CDR1 is SGDLS, CDR2 YYNGEE. This CDR3 region has 16 residues. The chain's CDR3 is CASSPWGRGRTGELFF. In nucleotides, the CDR3 is TGTGCCAGCAGCCCGTGGGGCAGGGGCAGGACCGGGGAGCTGTTTTTT.

This clone was detected a few times. The chain uses TRBV6-1 and TRBJ2-3, with TRBD1 as a possible D gene (6 bases). Trimming removed 1 base at V and 4 bases at J, with 15 bases between. This CDR3 is 16 amino acids long. The germline CDR1 and CDR2 sequences are MNHNS and SASEGT. In DNA form, the CDR3 reads TGTGCCAGCAGTGAAGGTTTGGGGGCCGGGTCAGATACGCAGTATTTT. The encoded protein is CASSEGLGAGSDTQYF.